This T cell receptor (beta chain) originates from a study of cytomegalovirus exposure and HLA in healthy donors. Study-wide findings and caveats: The study listed 150 to 200 cytomegalovirus-associated TCR beta chains.

With respect to this clone: Antigen specificity is unknown.

Germline lookup yields CDR1 SGHRS and CDR2 YFSETQ. The CDR3 sequence is 12 residues long. V was pared by 2 bases and J by 5 bases, with 7 bases between. PCR involved 60 Vbeta and 13 Jbeta primers. Only in-frame clones appear in the TCRdb table, and some are missing; sequencing was by immunoSEQ multiplex PCR. The table has over 100,000 clones, 70% to 80% seen once. What was sequenced was PBMCs. The chain employs TRBV5-1 and TRBJ1-1; D remains unclear. The sequence came from a woman between 40 and 55 years old in good health and CMV-seropositive. For the CDR3, the DNA is TGCGCCAGCAGCTTCTACGGGACTGAAGCTTTCTTT. Its translation: CASSFYGTEAFF.